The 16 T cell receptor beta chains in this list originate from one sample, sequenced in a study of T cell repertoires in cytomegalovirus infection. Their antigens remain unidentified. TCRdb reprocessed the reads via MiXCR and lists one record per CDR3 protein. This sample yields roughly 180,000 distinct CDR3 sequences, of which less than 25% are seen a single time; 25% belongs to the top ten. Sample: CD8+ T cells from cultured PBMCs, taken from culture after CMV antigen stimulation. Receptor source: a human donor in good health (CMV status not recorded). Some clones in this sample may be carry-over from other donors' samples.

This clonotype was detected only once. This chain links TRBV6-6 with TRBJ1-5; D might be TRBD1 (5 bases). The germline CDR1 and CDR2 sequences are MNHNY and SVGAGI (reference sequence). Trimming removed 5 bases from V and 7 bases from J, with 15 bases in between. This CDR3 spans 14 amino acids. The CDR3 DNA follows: TGTGCCAGCAGTCTTCAGGGCTCAGGACAGCCCCAGCATTTT. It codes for CASSLQGSGQPQHF.

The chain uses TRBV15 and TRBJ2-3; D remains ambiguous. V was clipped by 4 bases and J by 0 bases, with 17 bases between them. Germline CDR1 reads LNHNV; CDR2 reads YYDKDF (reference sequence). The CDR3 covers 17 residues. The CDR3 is CATSNTATGSSTDTQYF. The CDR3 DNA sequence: TGTGCCACCAGCAACACAGCGACGGGTTCTAGCACAGATACGCAGTATTTT. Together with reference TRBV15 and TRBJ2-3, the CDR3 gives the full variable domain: DAMVIQNPRYQVTQFGKPVTLSCSQTLNHNVMYWYQQKSSQAPKLLFHYYDKDFNNEADTPDNFQSRRPNTSFCFLDIRSPGLGDTAMYLCATSNTATGSSTDTQYFGPGTRLTVL.

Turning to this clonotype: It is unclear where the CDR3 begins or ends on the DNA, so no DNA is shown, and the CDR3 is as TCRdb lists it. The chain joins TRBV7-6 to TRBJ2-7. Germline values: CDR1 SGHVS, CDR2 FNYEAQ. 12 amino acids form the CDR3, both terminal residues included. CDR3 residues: CASSFGSGEQYF.

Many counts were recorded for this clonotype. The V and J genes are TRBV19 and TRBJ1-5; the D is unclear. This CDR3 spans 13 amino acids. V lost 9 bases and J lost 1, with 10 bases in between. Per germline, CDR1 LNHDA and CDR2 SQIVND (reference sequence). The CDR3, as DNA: TGTGCCAGCGGAGTAGACAGCAATCAGCCCCAGCATTTT. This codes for CASGVDSNQPQHF.

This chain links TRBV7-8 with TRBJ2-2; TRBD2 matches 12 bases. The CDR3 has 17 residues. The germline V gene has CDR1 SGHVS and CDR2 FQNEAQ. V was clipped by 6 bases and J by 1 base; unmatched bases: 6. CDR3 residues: CASRLKLAGGNTGELFF. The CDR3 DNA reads TGTGCCAGCAGACTAAAACTAGCGGGGGGGAACACCGGGGAGCTGTTTTTT.

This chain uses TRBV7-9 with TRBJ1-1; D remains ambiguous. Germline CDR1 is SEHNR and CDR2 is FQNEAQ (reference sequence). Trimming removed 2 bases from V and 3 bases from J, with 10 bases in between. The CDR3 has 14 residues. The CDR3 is CASSLIALDTEAFF. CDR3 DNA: TGTGCCAGCAGCTTAATAGCGTTGGACACTGAAGCTTTCTTT.

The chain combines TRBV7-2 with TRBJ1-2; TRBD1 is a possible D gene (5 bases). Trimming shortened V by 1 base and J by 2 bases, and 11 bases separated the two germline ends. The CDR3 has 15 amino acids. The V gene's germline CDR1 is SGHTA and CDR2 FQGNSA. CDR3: CASSLEFQGNYGYTF. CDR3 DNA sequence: TGTGCCAGCAGCTTAGAATTTCAGGGAAACTATGGCTACACCTTC.

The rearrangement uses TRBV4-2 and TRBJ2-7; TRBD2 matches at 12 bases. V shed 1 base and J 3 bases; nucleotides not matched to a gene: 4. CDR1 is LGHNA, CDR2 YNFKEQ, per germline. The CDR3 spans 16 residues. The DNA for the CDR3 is TGTGCCAGCAGCCAAGCCGGGACTAGCGGGCGCTACGAGCAGTACTTC. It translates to CASSQAGTSGRYEQYF.

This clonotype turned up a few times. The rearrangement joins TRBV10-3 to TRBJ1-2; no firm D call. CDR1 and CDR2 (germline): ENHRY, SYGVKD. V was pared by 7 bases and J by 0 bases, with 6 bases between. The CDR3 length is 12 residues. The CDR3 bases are TGTGCCATCATGAAGGCTAACTATGGCTACACCTTC. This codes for CAIMKANYGYTF.

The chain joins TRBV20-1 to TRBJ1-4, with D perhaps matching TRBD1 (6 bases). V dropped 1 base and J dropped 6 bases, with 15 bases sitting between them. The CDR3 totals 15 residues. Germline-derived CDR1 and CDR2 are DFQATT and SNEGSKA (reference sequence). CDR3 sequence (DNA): TGCAGTGCTAGAGTAATAACAGGGTTATATGAAAAACTGTTTTTT. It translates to CSARVITGLYEKLFF.

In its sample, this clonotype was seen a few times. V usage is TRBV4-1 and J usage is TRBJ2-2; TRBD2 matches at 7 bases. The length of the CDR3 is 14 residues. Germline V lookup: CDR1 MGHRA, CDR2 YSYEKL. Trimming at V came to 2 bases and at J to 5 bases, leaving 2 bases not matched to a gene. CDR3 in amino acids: CASSQRGGTGELFF. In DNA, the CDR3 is TGCGCCAGCAGCCAAAGGGGAGGGACCGGGGAGCTGTTTTTT.

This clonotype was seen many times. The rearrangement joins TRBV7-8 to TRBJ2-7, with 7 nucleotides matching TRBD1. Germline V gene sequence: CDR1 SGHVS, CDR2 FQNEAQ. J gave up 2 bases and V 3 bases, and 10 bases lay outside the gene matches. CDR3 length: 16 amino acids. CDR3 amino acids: CASSFPRQGWAYEQYF. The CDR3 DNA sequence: TGTGCCAGCAGCTTCCCTAGACAGGGATGGGCCTACGAGCAGTACTTC. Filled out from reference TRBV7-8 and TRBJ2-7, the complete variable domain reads GAGVSQSPRYKVAKRGQDVALRCDPISGHVSLFWYQQALGQGPEFLTYFQNEAQLDKSGLPSDRFFAERPEGSVSTLKIQRTQQEDSAVYLCASSFPRQGWAYEQYFGPGTRLTVT.

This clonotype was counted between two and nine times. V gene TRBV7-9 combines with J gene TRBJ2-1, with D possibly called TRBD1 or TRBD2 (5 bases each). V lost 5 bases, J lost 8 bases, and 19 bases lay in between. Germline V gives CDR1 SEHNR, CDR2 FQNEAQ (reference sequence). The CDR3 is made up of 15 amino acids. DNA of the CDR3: TGTGCCAGCAGCGATTCCCCGGGGCCCCAGGATGAGCAGTTCTTC. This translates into CASSDSPGPQDEQFF.

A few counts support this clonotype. As DNA, the CDR3 is TGTGCCAGCAGTTACTTGGGGGACGGCGAGCAGTACTTC. This encodes CASSYLGDGEQYF. V and J are TRBV6-6 and TRBJ2-7; possibly TRBD1 or TRBD2 for D (5 bases each). This CDR3 contains 13 residues. The germline V gene encodes CDR1 MNHNY and CDR2 SVGAGI (reference sequence). Deletions cut 1 base from V and 6 bases from J, with 10 bases between.

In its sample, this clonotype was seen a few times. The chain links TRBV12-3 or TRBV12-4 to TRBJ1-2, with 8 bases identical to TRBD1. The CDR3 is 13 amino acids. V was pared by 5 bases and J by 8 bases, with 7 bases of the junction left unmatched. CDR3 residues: CASSRTGIEGYTF. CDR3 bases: TGTGCCAGCAGTCGGACAGGGATTGAAGGCTACACCTTC.

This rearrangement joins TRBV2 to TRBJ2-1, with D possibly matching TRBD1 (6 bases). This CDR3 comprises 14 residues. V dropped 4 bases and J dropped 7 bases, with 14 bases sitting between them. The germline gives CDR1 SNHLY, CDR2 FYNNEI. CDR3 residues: CASSAGTYGNEQFF. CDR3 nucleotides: TGTGCCAGCAGTGCAGGGACATACGGGAATGAGCAGTTCTTC.